The 26 T cell receptor beta chains reported below all come from one sample, sequenced in a study of monozygotic twins with inflammatory bowel disease. TCRdb reprocessed the 5' RACE reads and reports one entry per CDR3 protein, with no DNA. The data include 310,000 or so distinct CDR3 sequences; the top ten clones carry around 2%. Material: blood. Receptors originate from a human donor with ulcerative colitis or Crohn's disease, or a healthy co-twin of an affected twin (not recorded which).

This chain uses TRBV28 with TRBJ1-5; as DNA is missing, the TRBD1 call by TCRdb cannot be tested. Germline CDR1 and CDR2: MDHEN and SYDVKM. This CDR3 has 14 amino acids. This CDR3 is CASNRPGVNQPQHF.

This chain uses TRBV7-9 with TRBJ1-1. Germline assignment: CDR1 SEHNR and CDR2 FQNEAQ (reference sequence). The CDR3 extends over 15 amino acids. The CDR3 protein is CASSSQQRSNTEAFF.

The chain uses TRBV5-1 and TRBJ2-1; the TCRdb D gene call, TRBD1, has no DNA to confirm it. Germline CDR1 reads SGHRS; CDR2 reads YFSETQ. This CDR3 has 16 residues. The CDR3 sequence: CASSPRAPVSYNEQFF.

The chain uses TRBV7-8 and TRBJ1-2; checking the TCRdb D call of TRBD1 is not possible without DNA. The CDR3 contains 14 residues. CDR1 is SGHVS, CDR2 FQNEAQ, per germline. The CDR3 spells CASRPRGSAIRYTF.

The chain joins TRBV20-1 to TRBJ1-3. Per the germline V gene, CDR1 is DFQATT and CDR2 is SNEGSKA (reference sequence). CDR3 length equals 14 residues. The CDR3 sequence: CSAVVDTSGNTIYF.

V usage is TRBV5-6 and J usage is TRBJ2-2; TCRdb reports TRBD1, a call that lacks DNA to check it against. The CDR3 length is 16 residues. Germline V CDR1 and CDR2: SGHDT, YYEEEE. The CDR3 spells CASSFGDRELSGELFF.

This chain links TRBV6-5 with TRBJ2-1. The length of the CDR3 is 11 residues. Looked up from germline, CDR1 is MNHEY and CDR2 is SVGAGI. CDR3 sequence: CASKAGDEQFF.

The chain carries TRBV3-1 and TRBJ2-1; the D call of TRBD1 rests on TCRdb alone, since no DNA is present to check it. Germline loops: CDR1 LGHDT, CDR2 YNNKEL (reference sequence). The length of the CDR3 is 17 residues. CDR3: CASSQEWGGPSYNEQFF.

The chain employs TRBV21-1 and TRBJ2-1; as DNA is missing, the TRBD1 call by TCRdb cannot be tested. TRBV21-1 is deemed a pseudogene. This CDR3 contains 14 residues. CDR3 loop: CASSNIGGWDEQFF.

This chain uses TRBV28 with TRBJ2-2; there is no DNA to check the TCRdb D call of TRBD2. CDR1 is MDHEN and CDR2 is SYDVKM in the germline V gene. The CDR3 length is 16 residues. CDR3 sequence reads: CASSLRTSGTSGELFF.

This rearrangement joins TRBV7-9 to TRBJ1-1. The CDR3 runs 13 residues. From germline, CDR1 is SEHNR and CDR2 FQNEAQ (reference sequence). The CDR3 is CASSPPGENGAFF.

V is TRBV10-3 and J is TRBJ1-6. The V gene's germline CDR1 is ENHRY and CDR2 SYGVKD. CDR3 length: 14 residues. CDR3 region: CAIRGETRNSPLHF.

This rearrangement joins TRBV12-3 or TRBV12-4 to TRBJ2-1; TCRdb selects TRBD1, and the lack of DNA leaves this call unchecked. The CDR3 extends over 14 amino acids. CDR3 amino acids: CASSRPGRYNEQFF.

This chain connects TRBV15 to TRBJ1-5. Germline-derived CDR1 and CDR2 are LNHNV and YYDKDF (reference sequence). The CDR3 sequence is 13 residues long. The CDR3 protein is CATSVTTRQPQHF.

V and J are TRBV5-1 and TRBJ1-5. This CDR3 comprises 15 residues. Germline-derived CDR1 and CDR2 are SGHRS and YFSETQ. CDR3 in amino acids: CASSLGPDSNQPQHF.

The chain has TRBV24-1 and TRBJ2-5; the D gene TCRdb calls, TRBD1, cannot be checked with no DNA. The CDR3 spans 15 residues. Germline values: CDR1 KGHDR, CDR2 SFDVKD. This chain's CDR3 is CATSDSGQGKETQYF.

The chain employs TRBV20-1 and TRBJ2-7. The CDR3 has 12 residues. CDR1 and CDR2 (germline): DFQATT, SNEGSKA (reference sequence). The CDR3 here is CSAPDKDYEQYF.

V and J are TRBV30 and TRBJ1-1; the D gene TCRdb calls, TRBD1, cannot be checked with no DNA. The CDR3 sequence is 14 residues long. The germline gives CDR1 GTSNPN, CDR2 SVGIG (reference sequence). CDR3 amino acids: CAWRHRGLSTEAFF.

This chain joins TRBV4-3 and TRBJ2-3; as DNA is missing, the TRBD1 call by TCRdb cannot be tested. Germline lookup yields CDR1 LGHNA and CDR2 YSLEER. The CDR3 length is 18 residues. CDR3 loop: CASSQDPNRDRYTDTQYF.

This sequence joins TRBV5-6 and TRBJ2-5; there is no DNA to check the TCRdb D call of TRBD1. Germline CDR1 SGHDT, CDR2 YYEEEE. The CDR3 totals 14 residues. This CDR3 is CASSRARGLETQYF.

The CDR3 here is CASSYSLAGAYEQYF. The rearrangement uses TRBV6-5 and TRBJ2-7; TCRdb outputs TRBD2, but without DNA this stays unchecked. Germline V gene lookup returns CDR1 MNHEY and CDR2 SVGAGI. The CDR3 runs to 15 residues.

The chain employs TRBV6-4 and TRBJ2-3; without DNA, the TCRdb call of TRBD2 cannot be checked. The CDR3 runs to 14 residues. Germline V CDR1 and CDR2: MRHNA, SNTAGT. The CDR3 reads CASAAEEETDTQYF.

The V call is TRBV30, the J call TRBJ2-3. This CDR3 spans 16 amino acids. In germline, CDR1 is GTSNPN, CDR2 SVGIG (reference sequence). This CDR3 reads CAWSVITSVTTDTQYF.

The chain carries TRBV12-3 or TRBV12-4 and TRBJ1-5. The CDR3 totals 12 residues. This chain's CDR3 is CASRGGNQPQHF.

The chain is built from TRBV5-1 and TRBJ1-4; TCRdb gives TRBD1 as the D gene, but with no DNA this cannot be confirmed. Germline lookup yields CDR1 SGHRS and CDR2 YFSETQ. CDR3 length: 12 residues. CDR3 in amino acids: CASRDIREKLFF.

This chain uses TRBV5-1 with TRBJ2-5; TCRdb names TRBD1, which stays unverified in the absence of DNA. The CDR3 covers 15 residues. Germline V gene data show CDR1 as SGHRS and CDR2 as YFSETQ. The CDR3 is CASSQQTGDLETQYF.